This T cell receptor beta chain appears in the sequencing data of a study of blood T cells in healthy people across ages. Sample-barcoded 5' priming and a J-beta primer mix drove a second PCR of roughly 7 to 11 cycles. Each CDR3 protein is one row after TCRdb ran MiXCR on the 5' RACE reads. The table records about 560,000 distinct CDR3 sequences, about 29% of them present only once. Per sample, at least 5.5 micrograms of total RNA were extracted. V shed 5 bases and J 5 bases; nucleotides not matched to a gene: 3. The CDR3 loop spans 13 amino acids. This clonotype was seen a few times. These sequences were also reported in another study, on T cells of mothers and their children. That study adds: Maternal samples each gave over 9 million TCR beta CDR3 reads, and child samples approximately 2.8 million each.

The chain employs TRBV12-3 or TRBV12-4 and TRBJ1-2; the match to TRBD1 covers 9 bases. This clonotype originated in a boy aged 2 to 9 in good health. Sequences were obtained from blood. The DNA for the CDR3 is TGTGCCAGCAGTGGGACAGGGTTGTATGGCTACACCTTC. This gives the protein CASSGTGLYGYTF.